This is a list of T cell receptor beta chains from one sample in a study of blood T cell repertoires in COVID-19. TCRdb's copy holds only in-frame clones and misses some; the assay was immunoSEQ multiplex PCR. Of a few hundred thousand clones in the sample, approximately 88% are singletons; the top ten hold 1.5% to 2%. What was sequenced was PBMCs or T cells enriched from blood (not recorded which). These receptors all stem from a woman in her forties who had recovered from COVID-19. The CDR3 runs from the conserved cysteine through the conserved F or W. Each record gives: V gene, J gene, clone size, D gene, CDR3 DNA, CDR3 protein. The D gene is left open where the match is weak. The listing skips clone size in some rows; elsewhere it reads once, few, many or a size class.

>TRBV7-2|TRBJ1-5|NA|NA
TGTGCCAGCAGCTTAGTCGCGGGGGGGCCCCAGCATTTT
CASSLVAGGPQHF
>TRBV27|TRBJ2-1|NA|TRBD2
TGTGCCAGCAGTCCGTCCCCACTAGCGGAGAGCTCCTACAATGAGCAGTTCTTC
CASSPSPLAESSYNEQFF
>TRBV14|TRBJ1-1|NA|TRBD1
TGTGCCAGCAGCCAAGTCGGGACAGCGAACACTGAAGCTTTCTTT
CASSQVGTANTEAFF
>TRBV10-3|TRBJ2-1|NA|TRBD1
TGTGCCATCGTCCAGGGCAGGGGGTACAATGAGCAGTTCTTC
CAIVQGRGYNEQFF
>TRBV7-2|TRBJ2-5|NA|NA
TGTGCCAGCAGTTTTACAGGGACCTCTAGAGAGACCCAGTACTTC
CASSFTGTSRETQYF
>TRBV9|TRBJ2-5|once|NA
TGTGCCAGCAGCCCTTCCAGTGTTCAAGAGACCCAGTACTTC
CASSPSSVQETQYF
>TRBV18|TRBJ2-1|few|TRBD2
TGTGCCAGCTCACCAGGACTAGAAGTTTTGGATGAGCAGTTCTTC
CASSPGLEVLDEQFF
>TRBV5-8|TRBJ1-1|once|TRBD1
TGTGCCAGCAGCTTCGGGACAGGGACGAACACTGAAGCTTTCTTT
CASSFGTGTNTEAFF
>TRBV6-5|TRBJ1-6|NA|NA
TGTGCCAGCAGAGCCGGGACACTGTATAATTCACCCCTCCACTTT
CASRAGTLYNSPLHF
>TRBV12-1|TRBJ1-1|once|NA
TGTGCCAGGGCCAGAGAAGCTTTCTTT
CARAREAFF
>TRBV20-1|TRBJ2-2|NA|NA
TGCAGTGCTAGTCCTAGGAACACCGGGGAGCTGTTTTTT
CSASPRNTGELFF
>TRBV29-1|TRBJ2-3|NA|TRBD1
TGCAGCGTTGAGGACAGGGGGCGCACAGATACGCAGTATTTT
CSVEDRGRTDTQYF
>TRBV11-3|TRBJ2-3|NA|NA
TGTGCCAGCAGCTTAGGATGGAGGGGGCCGGGGAATACGCAGTATTTT
CASSLGWRGPGNTQYF
>TRBV18|TRBJ1-2|few|NA
TGTGCCAGCTCACCACCTTCGGGATCTGGCTACACCTTC
CASSPPSGSGYTF
>TRBV14|TRBJ2-7|NA|TRBD1
TGTGCCAGCAGCCAAGGGACAGGGAACGAGCAGTACTTC
CASSQGTGNEQYF
>TRBV7-2|TRBJ2-3|NA|TRBD1
TGTGCCAGCAGCTTACACCCAACGACGACAGGGGGGCAGTATTTT
CASSLHPTTTGGQYF
>TRBV4-3|TRBJ2-4|NA|NA
TGCGCCAGCAGCCAAGATTTTGCACGGGGGAACATTCAGTACTTC
CASSQDFARGNIQYF
>TRBV6-5|TRBJ1-2|NA|NA
TGTGCCACCGCGGGCCAAAATGACTATGGCTACACCTTC
CATAGQNDYGYTF
>TRBV19|TRBJ2-1|few|TRBD2
TGTGCCAGTAGTATAACTAGCGGGAGATCCTACAATGAGCAGTTCTTC
CASSITSGRSYNEQFF
>TRBV4-3|TRBJ1-2|NA|TRBD1
TGCGCCAGCAGCCCACAGGGGCAGATAGGGAACGGCTACACCTTC
CASSPQGQIGNGYTF
>TRBV10-3|TRBJ1-1|NA|NA
TGTGCCATCATTGGGGAAGGGAGGGGTACTGAAGCTTTCTTT
CAIIGEGRGTEAFF
>TRBV3-1/TRBV3-2|TRBJ2-3|NA|TRBD2
TGTGCCAGCAGCTCACCTCCGGGAGGGCCGACAGATACGCAGTATTTT
CASSSPPGGPTDTQYF
>TRBV2|TRBJ2-1|NA|TRBD2
TGTGCCAGCAGTGCCTGGGCGGGAGGCCCCAATGAGCAGTTCTTC
CASSAWAGGPNEQFF
>TRBV7-6|TRBJ2-1|NA|TRBD2
TGTGCCAGCAGCTTCGCGGGAGGGCCTAACAATGAGCAGTTCTTC
CASSFAGGPNNEQFF
>TRBV6-2/TRBV6-3|TRBJ2-4|NA|NA
TGTGCCAGCAGCCGGGGCCCTAAGGAAGCCAAAAACATTCAGTACTTC
CASSRGPKEAKNIQYF
>TRBV3-1/TRBV3-2|TRBJ2-1|NA|NA
TGTGCCAGCAGCCAAGTACGTAGTGAGCAGTTCTTC
CASSQVRSEQFF
>TRBV30|TRBJ2-1|NA|NA
TGTGCCTGGAGTCGGTTAAGTGGCTACAATGAGCAGTTCTTC
CAWSRLSGYNEQFF
>TRBV5-1|TRBJ2-5|NA|NA
TGCGCCAGCAGCTTGGGTAGAGGACAGTCGGAGACCCAGTACTTC
CASSLGRGQSETQYF
>TRBV30|TRBJ2-7|NA|NA
TGTGCCTGGAGTCCTGTAGGGGCGGGAGAGCAGTACTTC
CAWSPVGAGEQYF
>TRBV6-5|TRBJ2-6|NA|NA
TGTGCCAGCTCCGACTCAGGGCCTGGGGCCAACGTCCTGACTTTC
CASSDSGPGANVLTF
>TRBV12-3/TRBV12-4|TRBJ1-2|NA|NA
TGTGCCAGCAGTCCTATAGGGGGGGTTGGCTACACCTTC
CASSPIGGVGYTF
>TRBV5-8|TRBJ1-4|NA|NA
TGTGCCAGCAGCGCGGCAGGGGTCGATGCGAAAAAACTGTTTTTT
CASSAAGVDAKKLFF
>TRBV7-2|TRBJ1-2|NA|TRBD1
TGTGCCAGCAGCTTGCATTTAGGGTCAGGGGGCCTCTCTGGCTATGGCTACACCTTC
CASSLHLGSGGLSGYGYTF
>TRBV24-1|TRBJ2-3|NA|TRBD1
TGTGCCACCAGTGCCCCGGACAGGGCAATCACAGATACGCAGTATTTT
CATSAPDRAITDTQYF
>TRBV5-6|TRBJ1-1|NA|NA
TGTGCCAGCAGCTTGCGGTCCGCAAATGAAGCTTTCTTT
CASSLRSANEAFF
>TRBV21-1|TRBJ1-1|NA|NA
TGTGCCAGCAAGCCCTTTAACAGGGAAGAAGAGACTGAAGCTTTCTTT
CASKPFNREEETEAFF
>TRBV24-1|TRBJ1-2|NA|TRBD1
TGTGCCACCAGTGTCGGGACAGGGGTCGGCTACACCTTC
CATSVGTGVGYTF
>TRBV7-2|TRBJ2-1|once|TRBD1
TGTGCCAGCAGCCCAGGACAGGGTCGGGATGAGCAGTTCTTC
CASSPGQGRDEQFF
>TRBV5-5|TRBJ2-7|NA|NA
TGTGCCAGCAGCTTGGCACAGAACTCTAACTACGAGCAGTACTTC
CASSLAQNSNYEQYF
>TRBV25-1|TRBJ2-1|once|TRBD1
TGTGCCAGCAGTGAGCTGACAGGGAAGAATGAGCAGTTCTTC
CASSELTGKNEQFF
>TRBV7-2|TRBJ1-1|NA|NA
TGTGCCAGCAGCTTAGCCGCAGGGGAAGGTTCAGTCGCTTTCTTT
CASSLAAGEGSVAFF